These 9 T cell receptor beta chains came from one sample sequenced in a study of CD8+ T cells in alopecia areata. Noted treatment: oral pan-JAK inhibitor, 5-10 mg twice daily. Sequencing templates came from extracted RNA that was reverse transcribed into cDNA. Here immunoSEQ multiplex PCR was the method, and the copy in TCRdb shows in-frame clones only, minus some. The sample lists about 210,000 clones; 40% to 45% were seen once. The sample was CD4+ T cells sorted from blood, taken around week 37, from a patient treated with tofacitinib. These receptors originate from a human donor with alopecia areata.

CDR3 region: CAGGGHGYTF. The CDR3 region has the DNA TGTGCCGGTGGGGGCCATGGCTACACCTTC. The genes are TRBV7-2 and TRBJ1-2; D possibly corresponds to TRBD1 (6 bases). Per germline, CDR1 SGHTA and CDR2 FQGNSA. CDR3 length equals 10 residues. With 11 bases removed from V and 6 bases from J, the gap between germline ends came to 10 bases.

The V call is TRBV4-1, the J call TRBJ2-7; the D is unclear. This CDR3 contains 13 residues. V gave up 1 base and J gave up 0 bases, with 4 bases separating them. The germline V gene encodes CDR1 MGHRA and CDR2 YSYEKL. Here the CDR3 reads CASSQGSSYEQYF. CDR3 nucleotides: TGCGCCAGCAGCCAAGGTAGCTCCTACGAGCAGTACTTC.

As DNA, the CDR3 is TGCAGCGTTGAGCGCAGGGTGGGGGGCACTGAAGCTTTCTTT. Its protein product is CSVERRVGGTEAFF. The chain couples TRBV29-1 to TRBJ1-1, with D possibly TRBD1 on 5 matching bases. Germline assignment: CDR1 SQVTM and CDR2 ANQGSEA. The CDR3 totals 14 residues. Trimming took off 3 bases at V and 4 bases at J, with 15 bases between the two ends. The full variable domain, rest sourced from reference TRBV29-1 and TRBJ1-1, is SAVISQKPSRDICQRGTSLTIQCQVDSQVTMMFWYRQQPGQSLTLIATANQGSEATYESGFVIDKFPISRPNLTFSTLTVSNMSPEDSSIYLCSVERRVGGTEAFFGQGTRLTVV.

The chain carries TRBV5-1 and TRBJ2-1; 7 positions agree with TRBD1. The CDR3 covers 15 residues. The J segment lost 3 bases and the V segment lost 0 bases, leaving 3 bases of the junction unmatched. Germline V gene sequence: CDR1 SGHRS, CDR2 YFSETQ. The CDR3 nucleotides are TGCGCCAGCAGCTTGGCCGGGACAGACTACAATGAGCAGTTCTTC. It translates to CASSLAGTDYNEQFF.

This sequence joins TRBV4-1 and TRBJ2-4; D remains ambiguous. The germline V gene encodes CDR1 MGHRA and CDR2 YSYEKL. The V and J ends lost 0 bases and 2 bases respectively, with 5 bases between them. This CDR3 contains 14 residues. The CDR3 loop is CASSQDEPKNIQYF. The CDR3 DNA follows: TGCGCCAGCAGCCAAGATGAGCCCAAAAACATTCAGTACTTC.

This clone has just a few counts. The chain couples TRBV18 to TRBJ1-2, with D maybe TRBD1 (5 bases). V was shortened by 3 bases and J by 8 bases, with 16 bases between the two germline ends. The CDR3 runs 14 residues. Germline-derived CDR1 and CDR2 are KGHSH and LQKENI. The chain's CDR3 is CASSPDWTFGGYTF. For the CDR3, the DNA is TGTGCCAGCTCACCGGATTGGACATTCGGGGGCTACACCTTC.

The table lists this clone with a few counts. The chain carries TRBV29-1 and TRBJ2-3; D possibly uses TRBD1 or TRBD2 (6 bases each). Germline V gene data show CDR1 as SQVTM and CDR2 as ANQGSEA. The CDR3 has 13 residues. Trimming removed 3 bases from V and 8 bases from J, with 15 bases in between. The CDR3 coding sequence is TGCAGCGTTGACCCCTTCCGGGGGCGTACGCAGTATTTT. As protein: CSVDPFRGRTQYF.

About this clone itself: Other nucleotide sequences in the sample specify the same CDR3. The chain recombines TRBV20-1 with TRBJ2-1, with no clear D. The CDR3 is 10 residues long. Deletions cut 3 bases from V and 3 bases from J, with 0 bases between. Germline loops: CDR1 DFQATT, CDR2 SNEGSKA (reference sequence). The CDR3, as DNA: TGCAGTGCTAGCTACAATGAGCAGTTCTTC. Residues: CSASYNEQFF.

The V call is TRBV28, the J call TRBJ2-1; tentatively, D is TRBD2 (5 bases). V dropped 7 bases and J dropped 8 bases, with 15 bases sitting between them. CDR3 length: 13 residues. Germline V gene data show CDR1 as MDHEN and CDR2 as SYDVKM. The CDR3 DNA reads TGTGCCAGCACCCGACGGGGTCACGATGAGCAGTTCTTC. Its translation is CASTRRGHDEQFF.